This TCR beta chain was identified in a study of blood T cell repertoires in COVID-19. At the level of the study: COVID-19 samples, acute and convalescent, were from the United States, Italy and Spain.

The CDR3 sequence is 17 residues long. After removal of 2 bases from V and 2 bases from J, the junction contained 12 bases not matched to a gene. Germline CDR1 is SGHRS and CDR2 is YFSETQ. Here immunoSEQ multiplex PCR was the method, and the copy in TCRdb shows in-frame clones only, minus some. The sample consists of 120,000 to 150,000 clones, under 90% of them appearing once. The sequence was obtained from a human donor in a cohort sampled during active COVID-19. V is TRBV5-1 and J is TRBJ2-7; TRBD2 aligns across 8 bases. The source material was peripheral blood. CDR3 in amino acids: CASSFGGSGGHPYEQYF. The CDR3 coding sequence is TGCGCCAGCAGCTTTGGTGGGAGCGGGGGCCACCCCTACGAGCAGTACTTC. Full variable domain (missing parts from reference TRBV5-1 and TRBJ2-7): KAGVTQTPRYLIKTRGQQVTLSCSPISGHRSVSWYQQTPGQGLQFLFEYFSETQRNKGNFPGRFSGRQFSNSRSEMNVSTLELGDSALYLCASSFGGSGGHPYEQYFGPGTRLTVT.